This T cell receptor (beta chain) derives from a study of identical twins. TCRdb reprocessed the 5' RACE reads via MiXCR and lists one record per CDR3 protein. Among approximately 530,000 distinct CDR3 sequences listed, about 22% were seen once. The CDR3 length is 11 residues. V lost 7 bases and J lost 7, with 10 bases in between. Germline assignment: CDR1 SQVTM and CDR2 ANQGSEA. These data also formed part of another study, on yellow fever vaccine responses in identical twins.

The chain combines TRBV29-1 with TRBJ1-4; D is perhaps TRBD1 (5 bases). The sequence came from a woman aged 18-35 years in good health. The material sequenced was CD4+ T cells sorted from blood. This chain's CDR3 is CSGGDGEKLFF. For the CDR3, the DNA is TGCAGCGGGGGGGACGGTGAAAAACTGTTTTTT.